This TCR beta chain was captured by sequencing in a study of T-cell memory formation after mild COVID-19. cDNA libraries for TCR alpha and TCR beta, carrying sample barcodes and UMIs, came from 5'RACE with constant-segment primers. TCRdb itself ran the 5' RACE reads through MiXCR, one entry per CDR3 protein. The sample holds 350,000 to 450,000 distinct CDR3 sequences, over 13% seen once. This clonotype was seen only a few times. With V trimmed by 4 bases and J by 4 bases, 7 bases remained unmatched. This CDR3 contains 15 residues. CDR1 is SGDLS, CDR2 YYNGEE, per germline. What was sequenced was PBMCs or a T cell subset sorted from them (not recorded which). This clonotype originated in a man aged 18 to 30 who had mild COVID-19 (a few samples of this study predate the infection). Cell type and time point are not known. V usage is TRBV9 and J usage is TRBJ2-3; 9 nucleotides agree with TRBD1. CDR3 protein: CASSPGTGRSDTQYF. The CDR3 nucleotides are TGTGCCAGCAGCCCGGGGACAGGGAGGTCAGATACGCAGTATTTT.